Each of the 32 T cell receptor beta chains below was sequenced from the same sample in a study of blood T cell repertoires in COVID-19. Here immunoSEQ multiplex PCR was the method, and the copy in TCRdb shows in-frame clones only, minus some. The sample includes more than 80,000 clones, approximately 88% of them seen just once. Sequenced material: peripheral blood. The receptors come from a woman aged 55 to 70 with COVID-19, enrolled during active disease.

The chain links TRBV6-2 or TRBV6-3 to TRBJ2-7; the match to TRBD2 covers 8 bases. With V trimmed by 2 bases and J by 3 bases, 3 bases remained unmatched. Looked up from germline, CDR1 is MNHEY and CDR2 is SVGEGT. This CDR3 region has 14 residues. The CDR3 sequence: CASSYEAGDYEQYF. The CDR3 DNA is TGTGCCAGCAGTTACGAAGCGGGGGACTACGAGCAGTACTTC.

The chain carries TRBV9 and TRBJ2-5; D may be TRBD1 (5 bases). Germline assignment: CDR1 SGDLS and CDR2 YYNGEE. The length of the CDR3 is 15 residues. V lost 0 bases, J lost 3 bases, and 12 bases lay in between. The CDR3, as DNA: TGTGCCAGCAGCGTAGGAGACAGACACAAAGAGACCCAGTACTTC. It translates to CASSVGDRHKETQYF. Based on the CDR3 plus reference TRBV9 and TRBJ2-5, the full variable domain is DSGVTQTPKHLITATGQRVTLRCSPRSGDLSVYWYQQSLDQGLQFLIQYYNGEERAKGNILERFSAQQFPDLHSELNLSSLELGDSALYFCASSVGDRHKETQYFGPGTRLLVL.

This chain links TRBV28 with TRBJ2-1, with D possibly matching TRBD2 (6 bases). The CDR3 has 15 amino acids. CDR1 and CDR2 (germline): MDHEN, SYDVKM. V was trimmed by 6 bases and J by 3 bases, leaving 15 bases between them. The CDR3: CASSRTSYIYNEQFF. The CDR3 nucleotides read TGTGCCAGCAGCCGCACTAGCTATATCTACAATGAGCAGTTCTTC.

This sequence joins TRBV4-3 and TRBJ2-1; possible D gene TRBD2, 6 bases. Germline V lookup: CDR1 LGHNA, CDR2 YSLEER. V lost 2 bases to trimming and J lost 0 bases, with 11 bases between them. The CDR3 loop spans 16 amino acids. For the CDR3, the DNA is TGCGCCAGCAGCCAATCGCGGGGAAGCTCCTACAATGAGCAGTTCTTC. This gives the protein CASSQSRGSSYNEQFF.

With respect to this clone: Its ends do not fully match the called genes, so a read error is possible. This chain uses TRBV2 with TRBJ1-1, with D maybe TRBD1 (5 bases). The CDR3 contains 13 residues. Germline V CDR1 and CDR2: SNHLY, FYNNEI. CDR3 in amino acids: CASREGRGTEAFF. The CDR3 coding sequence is TGTGCCAGCAGGGAAGGGAGGGGTACTGAAGCTTTCTTT.

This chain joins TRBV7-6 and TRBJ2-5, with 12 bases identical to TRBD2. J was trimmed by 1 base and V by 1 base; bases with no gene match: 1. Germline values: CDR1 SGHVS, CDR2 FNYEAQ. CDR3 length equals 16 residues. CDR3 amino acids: CASSLGLAGAQETQYF. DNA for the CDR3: TGTGCCAGCAGCTTAGGACTAGCGGGGGCCCAAGAGACCCAGTACTTC.

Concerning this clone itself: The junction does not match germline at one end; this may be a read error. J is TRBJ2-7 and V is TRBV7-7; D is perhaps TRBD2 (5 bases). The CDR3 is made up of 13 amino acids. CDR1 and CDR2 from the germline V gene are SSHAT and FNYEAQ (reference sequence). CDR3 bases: TGTGCTAGCAGTTCTTTGGAGGCCCACGAGCAGTACTTC. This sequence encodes CASSSLEAHEQYF.

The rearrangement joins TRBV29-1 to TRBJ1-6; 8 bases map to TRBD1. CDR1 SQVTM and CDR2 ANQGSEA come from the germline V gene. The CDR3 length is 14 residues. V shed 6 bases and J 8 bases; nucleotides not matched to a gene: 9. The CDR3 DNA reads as TGCAGCGTACGGACAGGGACCTCGGATTCACCCCTCCACTTT. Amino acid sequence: CSVRTGTSDSPLHF.

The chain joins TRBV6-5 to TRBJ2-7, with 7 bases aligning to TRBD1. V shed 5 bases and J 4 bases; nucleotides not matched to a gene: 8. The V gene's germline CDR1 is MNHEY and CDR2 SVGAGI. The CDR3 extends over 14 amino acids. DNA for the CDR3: TGTGCCAGCAGTCCCGCAGGGGGACAATACGAGCAGTACTTC. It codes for CASSPAGGQYEQYF.

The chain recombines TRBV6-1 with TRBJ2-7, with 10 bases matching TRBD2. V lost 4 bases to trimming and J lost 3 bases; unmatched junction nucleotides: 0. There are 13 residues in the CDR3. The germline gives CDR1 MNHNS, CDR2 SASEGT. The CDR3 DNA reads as TGTGCCAGCAGTGTAGCGGGGGGCTACGAGCAGTACTTC. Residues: CASSVAGGYEQYF.

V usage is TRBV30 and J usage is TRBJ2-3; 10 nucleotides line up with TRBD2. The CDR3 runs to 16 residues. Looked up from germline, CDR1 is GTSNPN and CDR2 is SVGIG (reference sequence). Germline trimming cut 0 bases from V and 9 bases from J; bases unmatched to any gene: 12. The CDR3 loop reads CAWSVGLAGAYMTQYF. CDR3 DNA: TGTGCCTGGAGTGTAGGGCTAGCGGGGGCTTACATGACGCAGTATTTT.

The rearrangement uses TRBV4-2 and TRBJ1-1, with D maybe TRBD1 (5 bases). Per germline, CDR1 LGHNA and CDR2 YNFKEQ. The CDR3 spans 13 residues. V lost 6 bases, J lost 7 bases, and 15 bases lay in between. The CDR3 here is CASSDQGGLEAFF. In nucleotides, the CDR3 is TGTGCCAGCAGTGATCAGGGAGGCCTTGAAGCTTTCTTT.

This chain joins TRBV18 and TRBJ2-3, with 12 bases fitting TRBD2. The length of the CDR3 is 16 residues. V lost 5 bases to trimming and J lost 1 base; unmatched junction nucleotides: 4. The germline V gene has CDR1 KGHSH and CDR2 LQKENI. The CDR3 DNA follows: TGTGCCAGCTCAGCCCCTAGCGGGGGGGGCACAGATACGCAGTATTTT. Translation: CASSAPSGGGTDTQYF. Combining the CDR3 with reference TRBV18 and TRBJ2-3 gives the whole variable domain NAGVMQNPRHLVRRRGQEARLRCSPMKGHSHVYWYRQLPEEGLKFMVYLQKENIIDESGMPKERFSAEFPKEGPSILRIQQVVRGDSAAYFCASSAPSGGGTDTQYFGPGTRLTVL.

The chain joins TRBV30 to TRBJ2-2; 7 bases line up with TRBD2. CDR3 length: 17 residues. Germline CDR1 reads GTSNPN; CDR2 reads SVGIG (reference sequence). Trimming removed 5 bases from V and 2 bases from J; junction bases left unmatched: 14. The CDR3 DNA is TGTGCCTGGCTCAATGGGGGACTATCCATTAACACCGGGGAGCTGTTTTTT. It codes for CAWLNGGLSINTGELFF.

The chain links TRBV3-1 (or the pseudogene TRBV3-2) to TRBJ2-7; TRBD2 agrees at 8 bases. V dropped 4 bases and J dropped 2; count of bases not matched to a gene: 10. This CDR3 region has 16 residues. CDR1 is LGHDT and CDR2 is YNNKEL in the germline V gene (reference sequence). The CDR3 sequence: CASSPAWGGGTYEQYF. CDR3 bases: TGTGCCAGCAGCCCAGCCTGGGGCGGGGGGACCTACGAGCAGTACTTC.

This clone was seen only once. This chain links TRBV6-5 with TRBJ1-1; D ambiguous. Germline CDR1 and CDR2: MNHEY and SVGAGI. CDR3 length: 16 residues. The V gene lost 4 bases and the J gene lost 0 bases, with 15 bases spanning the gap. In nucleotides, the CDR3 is TGTGCCAGCAGTTCTGGGAGCCGCACCATGAACACTGAAGCTTTCTTT. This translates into CASSSGSRTMNTEAFF.

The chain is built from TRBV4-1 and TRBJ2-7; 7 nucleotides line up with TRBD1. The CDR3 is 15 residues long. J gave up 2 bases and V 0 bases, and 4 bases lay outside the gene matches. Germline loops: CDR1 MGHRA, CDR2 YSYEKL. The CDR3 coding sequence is TGCGCCAGCAGCCAAGATCTAGGGGGCCCCTACGAGCAGTACTTC. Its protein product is CASSQDLGGPYEQYF.

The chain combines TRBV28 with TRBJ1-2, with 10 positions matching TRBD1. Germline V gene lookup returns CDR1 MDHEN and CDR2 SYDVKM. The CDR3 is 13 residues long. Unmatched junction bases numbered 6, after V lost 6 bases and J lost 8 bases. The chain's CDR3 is CASRRQGAPGYTF. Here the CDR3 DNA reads TGTGCCAGCAGACGACAGGGGGCGCCCGGCTACACCTTC.

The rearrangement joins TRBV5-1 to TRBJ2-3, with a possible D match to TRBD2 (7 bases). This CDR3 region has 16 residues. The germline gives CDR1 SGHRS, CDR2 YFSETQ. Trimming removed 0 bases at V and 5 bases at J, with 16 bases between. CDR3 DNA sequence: TGCGCCAGCAGCTTGGCTGGGGGGGCCACCGGAGATACGCAGTATTTT. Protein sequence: CASSLAGGATGDTQYF.

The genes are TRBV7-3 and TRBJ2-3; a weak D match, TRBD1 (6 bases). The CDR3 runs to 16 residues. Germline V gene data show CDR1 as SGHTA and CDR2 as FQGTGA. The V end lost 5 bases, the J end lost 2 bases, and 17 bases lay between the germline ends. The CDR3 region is CASSQQGTSYTDTQYF. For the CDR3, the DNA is TGTGCCAGCAGCCAACAGGGTACATCATACACAGATACGCAGTATTTT. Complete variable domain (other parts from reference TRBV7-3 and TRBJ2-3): GAGVSQTPSNKVTEKGKYVELRCDPISGHTALYWYRQSLGQGPEFLIYFQGTGAADDSGLPNDRFFAVRPEGSVSTLKIQRTERGDSAVYLCASSQQGTSYTDTQYFGPGTRLTVL.

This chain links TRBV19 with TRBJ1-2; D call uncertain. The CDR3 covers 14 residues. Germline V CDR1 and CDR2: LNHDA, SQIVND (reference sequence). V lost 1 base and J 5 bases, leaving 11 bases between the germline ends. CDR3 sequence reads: CASSIGTKRYGYTF. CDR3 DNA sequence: TGTGCCAGTAGTATAGGAACCAAGAGGTATGGCTACACCTTC.

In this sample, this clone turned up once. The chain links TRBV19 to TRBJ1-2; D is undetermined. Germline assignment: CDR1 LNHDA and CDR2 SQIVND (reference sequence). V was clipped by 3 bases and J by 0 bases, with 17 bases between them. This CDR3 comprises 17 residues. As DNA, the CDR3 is TGTGCCAGTAGTATGTCTCAGTCCTTACCATCTAACTATGGCTACACCTTC. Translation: CASSMSQSLPSNYGYTF.

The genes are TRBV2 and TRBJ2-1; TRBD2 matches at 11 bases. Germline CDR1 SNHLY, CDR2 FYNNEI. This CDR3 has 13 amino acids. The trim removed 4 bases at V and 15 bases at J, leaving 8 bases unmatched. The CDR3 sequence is CASSGGLAGRRFF. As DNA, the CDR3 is TGTGCCAGCAGTGGAGGACTAGCGGGTCGGCGGTTCTTC. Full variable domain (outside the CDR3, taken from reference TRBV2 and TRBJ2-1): EPEVTQTPSHQVTQMGQEVILRCVPISNHLYFYWYRQILGQKVEFLVSFYNNEISEKSEIFDDQFSVERPDGSNFTLKIRSTKLEDSAMYFCASSGGLAGRRFFGPGTRLTVL.

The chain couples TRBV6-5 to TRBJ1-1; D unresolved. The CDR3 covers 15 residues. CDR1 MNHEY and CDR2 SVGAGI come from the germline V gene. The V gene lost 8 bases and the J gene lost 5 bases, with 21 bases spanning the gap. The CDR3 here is CASSPSHLGGTEAFF. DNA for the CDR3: TGTGCCAGCTCCCCCTCTCACTTGGGAGGGACTGAAGCTTTCTTT.

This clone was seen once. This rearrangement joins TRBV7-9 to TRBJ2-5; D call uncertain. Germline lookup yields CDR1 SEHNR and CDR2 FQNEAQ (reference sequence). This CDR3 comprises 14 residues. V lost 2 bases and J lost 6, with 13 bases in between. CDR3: CASSLMGPGQTQYF. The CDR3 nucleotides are TGTGCCAGCAGCTTAATGGGCCCAGGCCAGACCCAGTACTTC.

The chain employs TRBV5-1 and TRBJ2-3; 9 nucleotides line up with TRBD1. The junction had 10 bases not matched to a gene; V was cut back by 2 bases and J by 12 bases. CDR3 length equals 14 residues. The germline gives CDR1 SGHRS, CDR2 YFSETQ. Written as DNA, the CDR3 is TGCGCCAGCAGCTTCTGGGGACAGGGTGGAACACAGTATTTT. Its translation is CASSFWGQGGTQYF.

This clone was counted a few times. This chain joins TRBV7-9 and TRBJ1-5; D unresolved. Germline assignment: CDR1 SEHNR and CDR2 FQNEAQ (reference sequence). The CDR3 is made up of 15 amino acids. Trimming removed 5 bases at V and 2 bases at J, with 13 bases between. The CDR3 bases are TGTGCCAGCAGCGAGGACGGGAACCGCAATCAGCCCCAGCATTTT. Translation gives CASSEDGNRNQPQHF.

CDR3 bases: TGTGCCAGTAGTATCAACAGCGGCTACGAGCAGTACTTC. The encoded protein is CASSINSGYEQYF. The genes are TRBV19 and TRBJ2-7, with D perhaps matching TRBD2 (5 bases). The CDR3 is made up of 13 amino acids. Germline lookup yields CDR1 LNHDA and CDR2 SQIVND (reference sequence). V shed 3 bases and J shed 3 bases, with 9 bases lying between them. Drawing the rest from reference TRBV19 and TRBJ2-7, the complete variable domain is DGGITQSPKYLFRKEGQNVTLSCEQNLNHDAMYWYRQDPGQGLRLIYYSQIVNDFQKGDIAEGYSVSREKKESFPLTVTSAQKNPTAFYLCASSINSGYEQYFGPGTRLTVT.

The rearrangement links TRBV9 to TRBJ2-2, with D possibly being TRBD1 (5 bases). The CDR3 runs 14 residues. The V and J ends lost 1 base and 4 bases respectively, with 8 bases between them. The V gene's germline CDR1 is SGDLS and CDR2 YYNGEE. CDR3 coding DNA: TGTGCCAGCAGCGTATGGGGCGCCACCGGGGAGCTGTTTTTT. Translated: CASSVWGATGELFF.

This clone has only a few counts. The CDR3 region has the DNA TGTGCCAGCAGTCCACAGGGATCTCGCGCTGGAAACACCATATATTTT. Translation: CASSPQGSRAGNTIYF. The V gene is TRBV6-2 or TRBV6-3, the J gene TRBJ1-3; the D gene is possibly TRBD1 (6 bases). This CDR3 spans 16 amino acids. Germline values: CDR1 MNHEY, CDR2 SVGEGT. The ends were cut back, 5 bases at V and 2 bases at J, with 16 bases in the middle.

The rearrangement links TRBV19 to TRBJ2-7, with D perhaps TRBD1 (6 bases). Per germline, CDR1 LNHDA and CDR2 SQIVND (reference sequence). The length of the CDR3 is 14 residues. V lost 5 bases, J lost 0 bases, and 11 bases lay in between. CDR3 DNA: TGTGCCAGTAGTCCTGGACAGTACTCCTACGAGCAGTACTTC. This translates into CASSPGQYSYEQYF. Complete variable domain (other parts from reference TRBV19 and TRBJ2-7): DGGITQSPKYLFRKEGQNVTLSCEQNLNHDAMYWYRQDPGQGLRLIYYSQIVNDFQKGDIAEGYSVSREKKESFPLTVTSAQKNPTAFYLCASSPGQYSYEQYFGPGTRLTVT.

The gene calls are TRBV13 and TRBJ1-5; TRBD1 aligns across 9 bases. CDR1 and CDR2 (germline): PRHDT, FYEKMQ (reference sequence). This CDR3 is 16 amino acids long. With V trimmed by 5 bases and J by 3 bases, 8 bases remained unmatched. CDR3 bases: TGTGCCAGCAGCCAAGGGGGGGACAGGGCCAATCAGCCCCAGCATTTT. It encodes CASSQGGDRANQPQHF. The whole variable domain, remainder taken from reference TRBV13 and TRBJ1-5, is AAGVIQSPRHLIKEKRETATLKCYPIPRHDTVYWYQQGPGQDPQFLISFYEKMQSDKGSIPDRFSAQQFSDYHSELNMSSLELGDSALYFCASSQGGDRANQPQHFGDGTRLSIL.